These T cell receptor beta chains were read from a single sample in a study of regulatory T cells in long-lasting Graves disease. A single record per CDR3 protein comes from TCRdb applying MiXCR to the multiplex PCR reads. Of hundreds of thousands of distinct CDR3 sequences listed, 15% to 19% are singletons. The source material was peripheral blood mononuclear cells (PBMCs), sampled at new diagnosis, from a patient treated with antithyroid drugs. The receptors originated from a female donor with Graves disease. The CDR3 runs from the conserved cysteine through the conserved F or W. A D gene is named only where the DNA matches it firmly. Clone size is shown for a subset of rows, as once, few, many or a class of expanded clone.

size	V	D	J	DNA	CDR3
many	TRBV7-2	.	TRBJ2-1	TGTGCCAGCAGTCCCCCCGGCTCCTACAATGAGCAGTTCTTC	CASSPPGSYNEQFF
many	TRBV2	.	TRBJ1-1	TGTGCCAGCAGTGCGACAGACGAAGCTTTCTTT	CASSATDEAFF
.	TRBV29-1	.	TRBJ2-3	TGCAGCGTTGCATGGGCAGACGCAAGGAGGGTTACGCAGTATTTT	CSVAWADARRVTQYF
few	TRBV12-3/TRBV12-4	TRBD1	TRBJ2-7	TGTGCCAGCAGTTTAGGGACAGGGGGCAACGAGCAGTACTTC	CASSLGTGGNEQYF
many	TRBV3-1	.	TRBJ2-4	TGTGCCAGCAGCCGGATTTCGGGGGCCCGAAACATTCAGTACTTC	CASSRISGARNIQYF
many	TRBV3-1	TRBD1	TRBJ1-1	TGTGCCAGCAGCCAAAGCAGGGGGCGGAACACTGAAGCTTTCTTT	CASSQSRGRNTEAFF
many	TRBV24-1	.	TRBJ1-2	TGTGCCACCAGTGGGCACACCGGCTATGGCTACACCTTC	CATSGHTGYGYTF
many	TRBV28	.	TRBJ2-5	TGTGCCAGCAGCGCGTACCAAGAGACCCAGTACTTC	CASSAYQETQYF
many	TRBV4-3	.	TRBJ2-5	TGCGCCAGCAGCCAAGATCTGGGAAAAGAGACCCAGTACTTC	CASSQDLGKETQYF
many	TRBV3-1	TRBD1	TRBJ1-2	TGTGCCAGCAGCCACCGAACAGGGGGCTGCACCTTC	CASSHRTGGCTF
.	TRBV24-1	.	TRBJ2-2	TGTGCCACCAGTGATCCAGTCACCGGGGAGCTGTTTTTT	CATSDPVTGELFF
.	TRBV5-1	.	TRBJ2-6	TGCGCCAGCAGCCTCCGGGACTCCCCTCACTCTGGGGCCAACGTCCTGACTTTC	CASSLRDSPHSGANVLTF
few	TRBV4-3	.	TRBJ2-7	TGCGCCAGCAGCCAAGTGGACACCTCCTACGAGCGGTACTTC	CASSQVDTSYERYF
many	TRBV5-1	TRBD2	TRBJ2-3	TGCGCCAGCAGCATCGCTAGCGGGGTCACAGATACGCAGTATTTT	CASSIASGVTDTQYF
many	TRBV12-5	TRBD1	TRBJ1-1	TGTGCTAGTGGTTTGCCTACGGGACAGGGGAACACTGAAGCTTTCTTT	CASGLPTGQGNTEAFF
few	TRBV11-1	TRBD2	TRBJ2-3	TGTGCCAGCAGCGCTGGGACTAGCGGGAGGACAGATACGCAGTATTTT	CASSAGTSGRTDTQYF
many	TRBV28	TRBD1	TRBJ1-5	TGTGCCAGCAGTCGATTCCGGGACAGGGGCAATCAGCCCCAGCATTTT	CASSRFRDRGNQPQHF
.	TRBV5-1	TRBD2	TRBJ2-3	TGCGCCAGCAGTCCAAGGGGGACTAGCGGGAGGGCCCGTCTAGATACGCAGTATTTT	CASSPRGTSGRARLDTQYF
many	TRBV9	.	TRBJ1-5	TGTGCCAGCAGCGTAGGAGGGGCCGGGAATCAGCCCCAGCATTTT	CASSVGGAGNQPQHF
many	TRBV20-1	TRBD1	TRBJ2-3	TGCAGTGCTAGAGATAACAGGGGTCGGGCAGATACGCAGTATTTT	CSARDNRGRADTQYF
many	TRBV29-1	.	TRBJ1-3	TGCAGCGTTGAAGCTGAAGGGATATCTGGAAACACCATATATTTT	CSVEAEGISGNTIYF
many	TRBV2	TRBD1	TRBJ2-5	TGTGCCAGCAGTCTCCCGACAGGGCGAGAGACCCAGTACTTC	CASSLPTGRETQYF
many	TRBV3-1	.	TRBJ2-3	TGTGCCAGCAGCCAGTGGGGGTCCGCAGATACGCAGTATTTT	CASSQWGSADTQYF
.	TRBV11-2	TRBD2	TRBJ2-1	TGTGCCAGCAGCTTTGGACTAGCGGTCTACAATGAGCAGTTCTTC	CASSFGLAVYNEQFF
many	TRBV2	.	TRBJ2-3	TGTGCCAGCAGTGTTGAGCCAGATACGCAGTATTTT	CASSVEPDTQYF
.	TRBV4-1	.	TRBJ1-5	TGCGCCAGCAGCCAAGATAGGGGCAGTATGCGGGTTAGCAATCAGCCCCAGCATTTT	CASSQDRGSMRVSNQPQHF
.	TRBV12-3/TRBV12-4	.	TRBJ1-2	TGTGCCAGCAGTTTCGCTGCGCGGGGGGACTATGGCTACACCTTC	CASSFAARGDYGYTF
.	TRBV29-1	.	TRBJ1-2	TGCAGTGGGGGGGGCGACTATGGCTACACCTTC	CSGGGDYGYTF
few	TRBV27	.	TRBJ2-3	TGCGCCAGCAGTTTGCTCCTGGGGGGGCCTCTTTCCGGGGATACGCAGTATTTT	CASSLLLGGPLSGDTQYF
many	TRBV28	.	TRBJ1-1	TGTGCCAGCAGTTTCCATCTTGAGTCCTTGAACACTGAAGCTTTCTTT	CASSFHLESLNTEAFF
many	TRBV9	.	TRBJ1-1	TGTGCCAGCAGCGACGGGATTTTTGCCATGAACACTGAAGCTTTCTTT	CASSDGIFAMNTEAFF
many	TRBV19	TRBD1	TRBJ1-5	TGTGCCAGTAGTCCTTCCGGACAGGGTAATCAGCCCCAGCATTTT	CASSPSGQGNQPQHF
many	TRBV6-1	.	TRBJ2-7	TGTGCCAGCAGTCAAGGATCCTACGAGCAGTACTTC	CASSQGSYEQYF
many	TRBV3-1	TRBD1	TRBJ2-5	TGTGCCAGCTGGGCCGGGACAGGGGAGGAGACCCAGTACTTC	CASWAGTGEETQYF
many	TRBV20-1	.	TRBJ2-5	TGCAGTGCACCTGGGAACCAAGAGACCCAGTACTTC	CSAPGNQETQYF
few	TRBV20-1	TRBD1	TRBJ2-7	TGCAGTGCTAGAGATTTACGACAGGGGTCGGCCTCCGAGCAGTACTTC	CSARDLRQGSASEQYF
many	TRBV7-2	TRBD1	TRBJ2-5	TGTGCCAGCAGCTTAGTGCAGTTGAGGACAGGGTGGGAGACCCAGTACTTC	CASSLVQLRTGWETQYF
.	TRBV9	.	TRBJ1-6	TGTGCCAGCAGCAGATTCGTAGGGTTTGATTTTTCGAGCTCCTATAATTCACCCCTCCACTTT	CASSRFVGFDFSSSYNSPLHF
few	TRBV6-2/TRBV6-3	.	TRBJ2-3	TGTGCCAGCAGGGCCGATTGGACAGAGAGCACAGATACGCAGTATTTT	CASRADWTESTDTQYF
many	TRBV7-9	.	TRBJ1-2	TGTGCCAGCAGCTCCTTGGGGGACTATGGCTACACCTTC	CASSSLGDYGYTF
few	TRBV29-1	.	TRBJ2-7	TGCAGCGTCAAGACGGCATCGGATTTATGGTCCTACGAGCAGTACTTC	CSVKTASDLWSYEQYF
.	TRBV5-6	.	TRBJ2-7	TGTGCCAGCAGCTTAGGAGGACCGACCATTTTAACCTACGAGCAGTACTTC	CASSLGGPTILTYEQYF
.	TRBV28	.	TRBJ1-1	TGTGCCAGCAGTCAGGAGAAGGGCTACATGATGAACACTGAAGCTTTCTTT	CASSQEKGYMMNTEAFF
few	TRBV24-1	.	TRBJ1-5	TGTGCCACCAGTCAGGGTGGCAATCAGCCCCAGCATTTT	CATSQGGNQPQHF
many	TRBV7-8	TRBD2	TRBJ2-7	TGTGCCAGCAGGGGGACTAGCGGGAGTGAGATACCCTACGAGCAGTACTTC	CASRGTSGSEIPYEQYF
many	TRBV12-3/TRBV12-4	.	TRBJ1-1	TGTGCCAGCAGTACGAACAGGGTGAAGGCTTTCTTT	CASSTNRVKAFF
many	TRBV5-6	TRBD1	TRBJ1-1	TGTGCCAGCAGCCCTTTGGACAGGTTCCAGAACACTGAAGCTTTCTTT	CASSPLDRFQNTEAFF
many	TRBV2	.	TRBJ1-3	TGTGCCAGCAGGGGTAGGGCCGGGAACTCTGGAAACACCATATATTTT	CASRGRAGNSGNTIYF
few	TRBV6-5	.	TRBJ2-7	TGTGCCAGCAGTTACGAAGCTCCCAAAAACGAGCAGTACTTC	CASSYEAPKNEQYF